This T cell receptor (beta chain) was captured in a study of T cells after yellow fever vaccination (dated by TCRdb to the late 2010s). About the investigation overall: Libraries from fractions with low cell numbers were prepared with the SMART-Seq v4 Ultra Low Input RNA kit. Blood was collected at multiple timepoints before and after primary and secondary immunization, and bulk PBMC replicates and cell subsets were isolated. To follow T-cell clones before and after both primary and booster YFV17D yellow fever vaccination, bulk TCR alpha and beta repertoires underwent longitudinal sequencing. Two healthy male donors, one aged 18 to 30 and one aged 30 to 40 years, made up the cohort.

Results the study describes overall, beyond this receptor: A small share of clonotypes was detected in both CD4 and CD8 compartments, with the overlap likely arising from convergent recombination. Only a couple of donors were included in the study, so the extent to which the findings can be generalized is limited. Most clones expanded after primary vaccination were re-detected after the booster (almost 97% of CD4 and 88% of CD8), suggesting broad memory maintenance. The secondary T-cell response was found to be weaker but faster than the primary response, with a peak reached on day 5 rather than on day 15. Computational filtering was required because FACS-sorted repertoires could contain abundant contaminating clonotypes from the bulk population.

TCR cDNA was synthesized by 5'RACE template switching, through which a universal primer site and unique molecular identifiers were introduced. Priming of cDNA synthesis was performed from both the TCR alpha and TCR beta constant segments. Library amplification involved two PCR steps, and the second step added sample barcodes and sequencing adapters. Sequencing of libraries was performed on Illumina HiSeq 2500 (2x100 bp) or NovaSeq (2x150 bp). In the authors' own workflow: MIGEC handled demultiplexing of reads and collapsing into UMI consensus sequences, while MiXCR performed V(D)J alignment. Vaccine-responding clonotypes were identified with edgeR using replicate PBMC samples, with FDR below 0.01 and a log2 fold change above 5 up to day 15 being required. Each bulk clonotype received a CD4 or CD8 identity based on whether the sequenced CD4 or CD8 repertoire contained that clonotype at higher abundance. In-frame beta chains were kept once TCRdb had trimmed the public reads at Q25 with fastp and called clones with MiXCR. Duplicate CDR3 protein sequences are folded into a single record with the most common DNA and genes. Here the V and J calls rest on TCRdb's processing, not on the authors' analysis. For this sample the table gives roughly 74,000 distinct CDR3 sequences, of which more than 5.5% were detected only once. Jointly, the top ten make up about 33% of the sample.

The treatment or condition label here, explained by the study, means: live attenuated yellow fever vaccine strain. A standard Ficoll-Paque protocol was used to isolate PBMCs from peripheral blood. CD4 and CD8 T-cell fractions were isolated with Dynabeads CD4 and CD8 positive selection kits. RNA was extracted with TriZol from bulk PBMCs, CD4 and CD8 fractions, and dextramer-positive and dextramer-negative fractions. This clonotype appeared a few times. Its specific antigen is unknown. The input lacks base qualities; no much larger clone sits a single base away. The germline V gene specifies MNHEY as CDR1 and SVGEGT as CDR2. The CDR3, from cysteine to phenylalanine, totals 16 residues. Only the CDR3 part of the read is kept: 48 bases, read in frame from the first base. V is pared back by 6 bases and J by 2 bases, with 18 bases lying between the germline termini.

The rearranged segments are TRBV6-2 or TRBV6-3 and TRBJ2-3; the D gene could be TRBD1 or TRBD2, each one agreeing over 7 bases. Sequenced material: CD8+ T cells sorted from PBMCs, taken 4 to 5 days after the first yellow fever vaccination. The receptor comes from a man younger than 35 who received the YFV17D yellow fever vaccine. The CDR3 region reads CASSPRRGGSTDTQYF. The sequenced DNA: TGTGCCAGCAGCCCCCGCAGGGGGGGCTCCACAGATACGCAGTATTTT.